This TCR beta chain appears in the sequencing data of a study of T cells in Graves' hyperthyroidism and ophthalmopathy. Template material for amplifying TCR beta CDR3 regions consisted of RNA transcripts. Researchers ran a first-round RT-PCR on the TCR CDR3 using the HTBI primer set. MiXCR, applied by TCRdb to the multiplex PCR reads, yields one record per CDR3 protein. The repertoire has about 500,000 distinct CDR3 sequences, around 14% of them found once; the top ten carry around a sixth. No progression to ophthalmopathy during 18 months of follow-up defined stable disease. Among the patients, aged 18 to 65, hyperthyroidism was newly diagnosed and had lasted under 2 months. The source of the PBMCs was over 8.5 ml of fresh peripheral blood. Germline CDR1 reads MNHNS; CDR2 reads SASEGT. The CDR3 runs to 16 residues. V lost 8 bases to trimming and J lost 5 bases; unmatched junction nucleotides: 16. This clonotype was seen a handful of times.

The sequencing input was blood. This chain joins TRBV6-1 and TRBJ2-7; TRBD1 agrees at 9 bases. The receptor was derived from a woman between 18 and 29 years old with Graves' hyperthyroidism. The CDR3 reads CASANLNRGREDEQYF. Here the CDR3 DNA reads TGTGCCAGCGCTAATTTAAACAGGGGGCGCGAAGACGAGCAGTACTTC.